The T cell receptor (beta chain) described here comes from a study of cytomegalovirus exposure and HLA in healthy donors. The PCR ran on 60 Vbeta and 13 Jbeta primers. Here immunoSEQ multiplex PCR was the method, and the copy in TCRdb shows in-frame clones only, minus some. The repertoire consists of fewer than 130,000 clones, with about 73% occurring once and the leading ten covering roughly 1.2%. Germline CDR1 is ENHRY and CDR2 is SYGVKD. The V end was cut by 8 bases, the J end by 7 bases, with 17 bases between. The CDR3 length is 14 residues. The sequence was collected from a woman in her 30s in good health and CMV-seronegative. The chain employs TRBV10-3 and TRBJ2-2; possibly TRBD2 for D (6 bases). The sample taken for sequencing was PBMCs. The CDR3, as DNA: TGTGCCATCCGCGGAGGGTATTTCGACGGGGAGCTGTTTTTT. This encodes CAIRGGYFDGELFF.